These 20 T cell receptor beta chains were sequenced from one sample in a study of glioma-infiltrating T cells after dendritic cell vaccination. Profiling relied on immunoSEQ multiplex PCR, and the TCRdb table lists in-frame clones only, not all of them. The top ten clones hold around 8% of a sample with 71,000 or so clones, 65% to 90% of them seen once. Source: blood, taken before dendritic cell vaccination. The receptors come from a human donor with glioblastoma.

The chain is built from TRBV10-1 and TRBJ1-4; possible D gene TRBD1, 5 bases. The CDR3 is 19 residues long. The germline V gene encodes CDR1 WNHNN and CDR2 SYGVQD (reference sequence). V gave up 2 bases and J gave up 6 bases, with 25 bases separating them. CDR3 loop: CASSEGQTDVIGVDEKLFF. The CDR3 nucleotides are TGCGCCAGCAGTGAGGGACAAACCGATGTAATCGGAGTGGATGAAAAACTGTTTTTT.

The chain links TRBV2 to TRBJ1-2; 7 nucleotides agree with TRBD1. The germline gives CDR1 SNHLY, CDR2 FYNNEI. V gave up 8 bases and J gave up 7 bases; unmatched junction bases: 10. CDR3 length: 13 residues. The CDR3 here is CASRGRGNVGYTF. CDR3 nucleotides: TGTGCCAGCCGGGGCAGGGGGAATGTTGGCTACACCTTC.

The genes are TRBV5-1 and TRBJ1-4; D gene ambiguous. This CDR3 spans 14 amino acids. Germline-derived CDR1 and CDR2 are SGHRS and YFSETQ. With 0 bases removed from V and 7 bases from J, the gap between germline ends came to 10 bases. The CDR3: CASSLGRRAEKLFF. The CDR3 DNA follows: TGCGCCAGCAGCTTGGGTCGGCGGGCTGAAAAACTGTTTTTT.

The chain is built from TRBV11-2 and TRBJ2-1; D is undetermined. The CDR3 contains 14 residues. Germline CDR1 and CDR2: SGHAT and FQNNGV. Trimming took off 0 bases at V and 4 bases at J, with 7 bases between the two ends. The chain's CDR3 is CASSLEGQYNEQFF. For the CDR3, the DNA is TGTGCCAGCAGCTTAGAGGGCCAATACAATGAGCAGTTCTTC.

V gene TRBV6-6 combines with J gene TRBJ1-2, with D tentatively TRBD1 (6 bases). Germline V lookup: CDR1 MNHNY, CDR2 SVGAGI (reference sequence). The CDR3 loop spans 13 amino acids. V lost 10 bases and J 3 bases, leaving 15 bases between the germline ends. The CDR3 region is CATEQGSDYGYTF. CDR3 in DNA: TGTGCCACCGAACAGGGTTCCGACTATGGCTACACCTTC.

The chain is built from TRBV5-1 and TRBJ1-3; 9 positions match TRBD1. Germline values: CDR1 SGHRS, CDR2 YFSETQ. This CDR3 region has 17 residues. J gave up 0 bases and V 4 bases, and 8 bases lay outside the gene matches. CDR3 DNA: TGCGCCAGCAGCCCACTACAGGGGGCTAACTCTGGAAACACCATATATTTT. It yields the protein CASSPLQGANSGNTIYF.

V and J are TRBV6-5 and TRBJ1-3; no firm D call. The CDR3 runs 15 residues. Germline values: CDR1 MNHEY, CDR2 SVGAGI. V lost 6 bases to trimming and J lost 0 bases, with 12 bases between them. CDR3 in amino acids: CASREYHASGNTIYF. The CDR3 bases are TGTGCCAGCAGGGAGTATCACGCCTCTGGAAACACCATATATTTT.

This clone was detected only a few times. The gene calls are TRBV7-9 and TRBJ1-2, with a possible D match to TRBD1 (5 bases). The CDR3 loop spans 13 amino acids. Trimming stripped 2 bases from V and 7 bases from J, with 11 bases between. From germline, CDR1 is SEHNR and CDR2 FQNEAQ (reference sequence). As DNA, the CDR3 is TGTGCCAGCAGCTTACAGGGTAATAGTGGCTACACCTTC. It encodes CASSLQGNSGYTF.

V and J are TRBV7-8 and TRBJ2-2, with a possible D match to TRBD2 (5 bases). The V and J ends lost 2 bases and 3 bases respectively, with 7 bases between them. This CDR3 has 14 residues. Germline CDR1 and CDR2: SGHVS and FQNEAQ. CDR3 amino acids: CASSLLLDTGELFF. CDR3 sequence (DNA): TGTGCCAGCAGCTTATTACTAGACACCGGGGAGCTGTTTTTT.

This clone was observed once. The chain couples TRBV7-6 to TRBJ2-3, with 14 bases identical to TRBD2. In germline, CDR1 is SGHVS, CDR2 FNYEAQ. V dropped 5 bases and J dropped 3; count of bases not matched to a gene: 4. The CDR3 has 16 amino acids. CDR3: CASSPRTSGGTDTQYF. The CDR3 bases are TGTGCCAGCAGCCCTCGGACTAGCGGGGGGACAGATACGCAGTATTTT.

This clone was found a few times. The chain uses TRBV11-2 and TRBJ2-1, with 8 positions matching TRBD2. With V trimmed by 0 bases and J by 6 bases, 10 bases remained unmatched. In germline, CDR1 is SGHAT, CDR2 FQNNGV. The CDR3 has 17 amino acids. Here the CDR3 DNA reads TGTGCCAGCAGCTTAGACCCCCCTGGCGGGGGGCGCAATGAGCAGTTCTTC. It yields the protein CASSLDPPGGGRNEQFF.

For the CDR3, the DNA is TGTGCCAGCAGTGCTCGGGCAGGGGATAGAGAGACCCAGTACTTC. This gives the protein CASSARAGDRETQYF. The chain couples TRBV2 to TRBJ2-5, with D possibly matching TRBD1 (6 bases). Between the trimmed V and J ends, which lost 4 bases and 4 bases, there was a span of 16 bases. Germline V gene data show CDR1 as SNHLY and CDR2 as FYNNEI. The CDR3 is made up of 15 amino acids. Drawing the rest from reference TRBV2 and TRBJ2-5, the complete variable domain is EPEVTQTPSHQVTQMGQEVILRCVPISNHLYFYWYRQILGQKVEFLVSFYNNEISEKSEIFDDQFSVERPDGSNFTLKIRSTKLEDSAMYFCASSARAGDRETQYFGPGTRLLVL.

A few counts support this clone. The chain has TRBV6-6 and TRBJ1-4; 9 bases line up with TRBD1. With V trimmed by 4 bases and J by 5 bases, 2 bases remained unmatched. CDR1 and CDR2 (germline): MNHNY, SVGAGI (reference sequence). CDR3 length: 14 residues. DNA for the CDR3: TGTGCCAGCAGTTTAGGGACAGGGAATGAAAAACTGTTTTTT. This encodes CASSLGTGNEKLFF.

The chain combines TRBV18 with TRBJ1-3; 8 bases align to TRBD1. Unmatched junction bases numbered 5, after V lost 1 base and J lost 3 bases. From germline, CDR1 is KGHSH and CDR2 LQKENI. This CDR3 region has 16 residues. CDR3 sequence reads: CASSPRVQGDGNTIYF. CDR3 DNA sequence: TGTGCCAGCTCACCACGGGTACAGGGGGATGGAAACACCATATATTTT.

The rearrangement links TRBV30 to TRBJ1-1; TRBD1 is a possible D gene (5 bases). V shed 0 bases and J shed 3 bases, with 8 bases lying between them. This CDR3 has 13 amino acids. Germline CDR1 is GTSNPN and CDR2 is SVGIG (reference sequence). CDR3 amino acids: CAWSVVRDTEAFF. The CDR3, as DNA: TGTGCCTGGAGTGTAGTCAGGGACACTGAAGCTTTCTTT.

The genes are TRBV11-1 and TRBJ2-1; D is unclear. The germline V and J ends were trimmed by 1 base and 0 bases, with 10 bases remaining between them. CDR1 and CDR2 from the germline V gene are SGHAT and FQDESV (reference sequence). The CDR3 sequence is 16 residues long. CDR3 bases: TGTGCCAGCAGCTTAGGACAACCCTACTCCTACAATGAGCAGTTCTTC. It specifies CASSLGQPYSYNEQFF.

The chain is built from TRBV6-1 and TRBJ1-2, with 10 bases fitting TRBD1. Losses at the gene ends were 5 bases for V and 5 bases for J; bases not matched to a gene: 8. The germline V gene has CDR1 MNHNS and CDR2 SASEGT. The CDR3 contains 15 residues. The CDR3 loop is CASSPGTGEVYGYTF. Here the CDR3 DNA reads TGTGCCAGCAGTCCCGGGACAGGGGAGGTATATGGCTACACCTTC.

The rearrangement uses TRBV5-1 and TRBJ2-1; 7 bases agree with TRBD1. This CDR3 has 16 amino acids. The V gene's germline CDR1 is SGHRS and CDR2 YFSETQ. Trimming at V came to 1 base and at J to 0 bases, leaving 4 bases not matched to a gene. CDR3 loop: CASSLRQGSSYNEQFF. The CDR3 DNA follows: TGCGCCAGCAGCTTGAGACAGGGATCCTCCTACAATGAGCAGTTCTTC.

The chain combines TRBV6-6 with TRBJ1-1; a weak D match, TRBD1 (6 bases). Germline V gene sequence: CDR1 MNHNY, CDR2 SVGAGI (reference sequence). This CDR3 has 15 amino acids. The V end was cut by 6 bases, the J end by 0 bases, with 14 bases between. The DNA of the CDR3 is TGTGCCAGCAGGACGGACAGCTACATGAACACTGAAGCTTTCTTT. The encoded protein is CASRTDSYMNTEAFF.

V gene TRBV11-1 combines with J gene TRBJ2-2; 12 bases fit TRBD2. The germline V gene has CDR1 SGHAT and CDR2 FQDESV (reference sequence). Trimming removed 4 bases from V and 3 bases from J; junction bases left unmatched: 0. The CDR3 covers 15 residues. The CDR3 loop reads CASSWTSGDTGELFF. CDR3 sequence (DNA): TGTGCCAGCAGCTGGACTAGCGGGGACACCGGGGAGCTGTTTTTT.